These T cell receptor beta chains were read from a single sample in a study of T cell changes during pregnancy in multiple sclerosis. Profiled with immunoSEQ multiplex PCR; TCRdb holds only in-frame clones, not every one. The sample includes tens of thousands of clones, roughly nine tenths seen only once; the top ten take more than 8%. The sequences come from peripheral blood, collected after pregnancy. The receptors shown here come from a female donor in good health, enrolled as a control in a pregnancy study. Both conserved end residues are part of each CDR3. Where a row states a size, it is once, few, many or the class of an expanded clone; other rows omit it.

clone size,V gene,CDR3 protein
NA,TRBV5-1,CASRPRGAGNEKLFF
NA,TRBV27,CASSLAGVSGNTIYF
NA,TRBV19,CASTPNGLADTQYF
NA,TRBV15,CATSRTQDSRGYTF
NA,TRBV6-5,CASSRGQSNTGELFF
NA,TRBV28,CASSPGLMSNTIYF
NA,TRBV18,CASSPETGSGYTF
NA,TRBV6-5,CASSNHRLNYGYTF
NA,TRBV30,CAWRWGGDSNQPQHF
NA,TRBV5-4,CASSLAYSTDTQYF
NA,TRBV5-6,CASRSGQNYGYTF
NA,TRBV18,CASSGDRAKNIQYF
NA,TRBV7-2,CASSLEGGQAKNIQYF
NA,TRBV2,CATSSEAYNEQFF
NA,TRBV29-1,CSVEREGYEQYF
NA,TRBV29-1,CSVGDLGGPNYGYTF
few,TRBV7-9,CASSTDRATHKNIQYF
NA,TRBV19,CASSETVRSGNTIYF
NA,TRBV19,CASSKLAGGLGAYNEQFF
once,TRBV27,CASSLRTDRYGYTF
NA,TRBV6-1,CASSATGFPGNTIYF
NA,TRBV18,CASQRGEGRTEAFF
NA,TRBV18,CASSPREATSSYEQYF
NA,TRBV13,CASSLETVNAGYTF
once,TRBV30,CAWSDGLRTSGGKTTTSTDTQYF
NA,TRBV29-1,CSVEPRQGGNEQFF
few,TRBV2,CASSQQGAKTEAFF
NA,TRBV7-2,CASSSLAGGNTDTQYF
NA,TRBV19,CASSMGPFQGRNQPQHF
NA,TRBV27,CASSFLSGSPDTQYF
NA,TRBV18,CASSPLSSYNEQFF
few,TRBV7-6,CASTDLNTEAFF
NA,TRBV5-6,CASSFRQTSNQPQHF
NA,TRBV27,CASNPRDRRYNEQFF
NA,TRBV19,CASSIASGSYEQYF
NA,TRBV27,CASSQRQLSMGYTF
NA,TRBV29-1,CSVEAGGPGETQYF
once,TRBV11-2,CASSLGRFPGNTIYF
NA,TRBV5-1,CASSLGTGDIGETQYF
NA,TRBV5-4,CASSRTGTASGNTIYF
NA,TRBV5-1,CASSWGLAGGQGEQFF
once,TRBV9,CASSVAPQSSGNTIYF
NA,TRBV7-2,CASSQDNSNQPQHF
once,TRBV11-3,CASSDRLVNEQFF
NA,TRBV12-5,CASGLVTYADQGFLDTEAFF
NA,TRBV14,CASSQDWARAETDTQYF
NA,TRBV2,CARAQGRNTEAFF
once,TRBV30,CAWSSGILPSYEQYF
NA,TRBV18,CASSPRQGTITDTQYF
once,TRBV27,CASSLYRVNSNQPQHF